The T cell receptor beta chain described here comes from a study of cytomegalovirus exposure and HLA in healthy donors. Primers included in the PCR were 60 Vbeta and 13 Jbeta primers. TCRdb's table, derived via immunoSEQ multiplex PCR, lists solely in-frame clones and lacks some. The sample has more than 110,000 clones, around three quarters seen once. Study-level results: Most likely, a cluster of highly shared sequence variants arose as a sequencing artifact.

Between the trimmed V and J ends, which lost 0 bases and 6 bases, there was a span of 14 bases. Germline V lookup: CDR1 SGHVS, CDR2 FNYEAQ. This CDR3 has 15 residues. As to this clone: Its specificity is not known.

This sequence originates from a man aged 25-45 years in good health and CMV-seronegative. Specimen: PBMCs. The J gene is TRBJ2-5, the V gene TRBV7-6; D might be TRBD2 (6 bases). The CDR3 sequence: CASSLAATRSQTQYF. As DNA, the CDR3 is TGTGCCAGCAGCTTAGCCGCGACTAGAAGCCAGACCCAGTACTTC. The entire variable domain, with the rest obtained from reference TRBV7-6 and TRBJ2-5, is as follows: GAGVSQSPRYKVTKRGQDVALRCDPISGHVSLYWYRQALGQGPEFLTYFNYEAQQDKSGLPNDRFSAERPEGSISTLTIQRTEQRDSAMYRCASSLAATRSQTQYFGPGTRLLVL.